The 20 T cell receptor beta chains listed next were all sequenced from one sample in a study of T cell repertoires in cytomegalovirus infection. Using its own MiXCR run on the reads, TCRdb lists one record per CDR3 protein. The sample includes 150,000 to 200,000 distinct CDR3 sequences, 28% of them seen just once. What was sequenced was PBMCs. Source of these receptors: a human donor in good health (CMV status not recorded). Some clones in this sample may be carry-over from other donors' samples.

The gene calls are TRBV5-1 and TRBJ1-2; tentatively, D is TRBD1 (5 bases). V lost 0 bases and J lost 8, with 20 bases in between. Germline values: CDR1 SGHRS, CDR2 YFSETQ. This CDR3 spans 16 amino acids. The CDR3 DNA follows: TGCGCCAGCAGCTTGGCGGATTGGGGCAGGGAGCAAGGCTACACCTTC. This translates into CASSLADWGREQGYTF.

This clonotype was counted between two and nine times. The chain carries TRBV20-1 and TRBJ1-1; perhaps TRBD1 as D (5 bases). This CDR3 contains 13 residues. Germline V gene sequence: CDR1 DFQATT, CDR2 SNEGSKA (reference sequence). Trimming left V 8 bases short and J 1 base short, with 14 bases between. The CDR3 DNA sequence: TGCAGTCCCAAAGGACACCCGAACACTGAAGCTTTCTTT. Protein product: CSPKGHPNTEAFF.

For the CDR3, the DNA is TGTGCCAGCAGCTTAACCGACAGTGACAATGAGCAGTTCTTC. Protein: CASSLTDSDNEQFF. The J gene is TRBJ2-1, the V gene TRBV7-6; perhaps TRBD1 as D (5 bases). Trimming took off 2 bases at V and 5 bases at J, with 10 bases between the two ends. CDR3 size: 14 residues. Germline V lookup: CDR1 SGHVS, CDR2 FNYEAQ.

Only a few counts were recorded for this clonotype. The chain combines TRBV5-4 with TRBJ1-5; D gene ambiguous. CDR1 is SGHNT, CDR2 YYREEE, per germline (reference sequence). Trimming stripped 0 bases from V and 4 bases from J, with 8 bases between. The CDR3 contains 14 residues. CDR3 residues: CASSLAPLNQPQHF. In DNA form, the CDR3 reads TGTGCCAGCAGCTTGGCTCCCTTGAATCAGCCCCAGCATTTT.

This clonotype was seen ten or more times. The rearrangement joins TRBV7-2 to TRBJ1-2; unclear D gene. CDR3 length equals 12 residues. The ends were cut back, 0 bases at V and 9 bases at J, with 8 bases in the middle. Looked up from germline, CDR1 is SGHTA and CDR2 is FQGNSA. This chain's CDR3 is CASSLAGDRYTF. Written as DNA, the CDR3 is TGTGCCAGCAGCTTAGCAGGAGATCGCTACACCTTC.

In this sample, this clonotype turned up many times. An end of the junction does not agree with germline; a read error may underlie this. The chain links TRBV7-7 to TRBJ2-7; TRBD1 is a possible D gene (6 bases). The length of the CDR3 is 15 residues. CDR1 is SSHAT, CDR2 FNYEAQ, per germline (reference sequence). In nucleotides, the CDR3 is TGTGCTAGCAGCTCTCAGGGGCGCATTCCCTACGAGCAGTACTTC. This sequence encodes CASSSQGRIPYEQYF.

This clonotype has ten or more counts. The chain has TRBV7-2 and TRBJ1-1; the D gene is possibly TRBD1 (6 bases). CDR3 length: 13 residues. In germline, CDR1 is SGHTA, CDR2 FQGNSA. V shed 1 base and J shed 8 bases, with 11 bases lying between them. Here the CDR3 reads CASSLDGTLEAFF. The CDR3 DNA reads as TGTGCCAGCAGCTTAGACGGGACATTAGAAGCTTTCTTT.

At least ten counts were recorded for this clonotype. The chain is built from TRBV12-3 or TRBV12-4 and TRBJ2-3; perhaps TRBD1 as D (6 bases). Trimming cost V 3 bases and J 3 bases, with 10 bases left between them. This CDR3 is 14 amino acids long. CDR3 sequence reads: CASSFTGTTDTQYF. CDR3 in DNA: TGTGCCAGCAGTTTTACCGGGACAACAGATACGCAGTATTTT.

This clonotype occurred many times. In DNA, the CDR3 is TGTGCCAGCAGCTTAGGTCACGAAGGAACTGAAAAACTGTTTTTT. Translated, it gives CASSLGHEGTEKLFF. V is TRBV7-8 and J is TRBJ1-4; D gene ambiguous. The CDR3 is 15 amino acids. Germline V gene lookup returns CDR1 SGHVS and CDR2 FQNEAQ. V lost 1 base, J lost 7 bases, and 13 bases lay in between.

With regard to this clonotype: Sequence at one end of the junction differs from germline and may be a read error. The CDR3 coding sequence is TGTGCCGGCAGTCTGGGGCAGCGGGGCGAGCAGTACTTC. Its translation: CAGSLGQRGEQYF. The chain recombines TRBV2 with TRBJ2-7; 7 bases fit TRBD2. This CDR3 comprises 13 residues. CDR1 and CDR2 (germline): SNHLY, FYNNEI.

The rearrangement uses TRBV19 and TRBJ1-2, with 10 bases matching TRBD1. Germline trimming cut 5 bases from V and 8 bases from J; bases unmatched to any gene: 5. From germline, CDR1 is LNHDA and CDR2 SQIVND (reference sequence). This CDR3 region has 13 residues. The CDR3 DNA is TGTGCCAGTAGTTTCGGACAGGGGGGCGGCTACACCTTC. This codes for CASSFGQGGGYTF. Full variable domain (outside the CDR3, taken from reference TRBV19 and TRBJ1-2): DGGITQSPKYLFRKEGQNVTLSCEQNLNHDAMYWYRQDPGQGLRLIYYSQIVNDFQKGDIAEGYSVSREKKESFPLTVTSAQKNPTAFYLCASSFGQGGGYTFGSGTRLTVV.

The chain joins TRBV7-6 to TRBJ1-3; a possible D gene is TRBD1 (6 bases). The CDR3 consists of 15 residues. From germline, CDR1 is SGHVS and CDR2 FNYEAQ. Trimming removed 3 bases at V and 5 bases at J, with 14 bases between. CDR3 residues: CASSFGTLSRNTIYF. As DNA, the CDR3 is TGTGCCAGCAGCTTCGGGACACTTTCTCGAAACACCATATATTTT.

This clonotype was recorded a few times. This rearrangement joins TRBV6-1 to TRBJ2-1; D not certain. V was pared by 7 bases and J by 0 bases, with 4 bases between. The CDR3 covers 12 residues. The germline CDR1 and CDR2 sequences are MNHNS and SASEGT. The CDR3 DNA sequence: TGTGCCAGCAAAGGCTCCTACAATGAGCAGTTCTTC. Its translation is CASKGSYNEQFF.

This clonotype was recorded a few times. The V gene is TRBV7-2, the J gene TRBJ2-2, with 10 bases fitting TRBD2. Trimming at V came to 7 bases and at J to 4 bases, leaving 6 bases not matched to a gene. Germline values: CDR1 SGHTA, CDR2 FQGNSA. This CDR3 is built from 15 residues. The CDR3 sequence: CASTLAGDSTGELFF. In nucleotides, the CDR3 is TGTGCCAGCACCCTAGCGGGGGACAGCACCGGGGAGCTGTTTTTT.

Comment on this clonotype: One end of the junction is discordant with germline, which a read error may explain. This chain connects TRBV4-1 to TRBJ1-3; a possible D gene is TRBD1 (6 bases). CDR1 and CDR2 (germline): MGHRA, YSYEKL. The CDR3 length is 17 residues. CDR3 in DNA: TGTGCCAGCAGCCAAGATGTCAGGGACAACTCTGGAAACACCATATATTTT. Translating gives CASSQDVRDNSGNTIYF.

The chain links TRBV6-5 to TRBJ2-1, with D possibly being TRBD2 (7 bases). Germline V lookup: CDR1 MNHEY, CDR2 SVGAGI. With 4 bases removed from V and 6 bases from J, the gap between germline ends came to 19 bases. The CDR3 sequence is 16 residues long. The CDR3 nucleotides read TGTGCCAGCAGTTCTTTACTAACGGGGGGCCGCAATGAGCAGTTCTTC. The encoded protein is CASSSLLTGGRNEQFF.

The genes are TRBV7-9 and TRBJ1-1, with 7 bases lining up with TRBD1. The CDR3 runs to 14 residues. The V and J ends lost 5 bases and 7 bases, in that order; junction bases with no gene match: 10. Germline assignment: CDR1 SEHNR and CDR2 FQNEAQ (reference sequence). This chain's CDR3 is CASSLGGTEDEAFF. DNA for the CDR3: TGTGCCAGCAGCCTCGGCGGGACAGAGGATGAAGCTTTCTTT.

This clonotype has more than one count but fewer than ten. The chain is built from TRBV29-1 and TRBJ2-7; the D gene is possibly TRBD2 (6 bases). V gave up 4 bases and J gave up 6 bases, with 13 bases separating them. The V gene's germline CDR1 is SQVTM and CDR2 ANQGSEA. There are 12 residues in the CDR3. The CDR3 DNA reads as TGCAGCGTTGCGGAGGGAAGAGGCGAGCAGTACTTC. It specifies CSVAEGRGEQYF.

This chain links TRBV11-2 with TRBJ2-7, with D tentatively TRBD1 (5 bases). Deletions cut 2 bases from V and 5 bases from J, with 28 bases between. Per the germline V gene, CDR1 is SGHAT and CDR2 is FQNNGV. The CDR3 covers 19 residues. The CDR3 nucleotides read TGTGCCAGCAGCTTAAATGGGGCGGTTTTCACGTCCCCGGGCGACGAGCAGTACTTC. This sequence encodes CASSLNGAVFTSPGDEQYF.

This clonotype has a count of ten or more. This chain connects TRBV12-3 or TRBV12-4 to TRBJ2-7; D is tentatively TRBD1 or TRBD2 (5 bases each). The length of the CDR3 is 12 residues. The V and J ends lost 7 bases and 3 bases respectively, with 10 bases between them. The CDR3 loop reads CASKGRSYEQYF. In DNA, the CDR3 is TGTGCCAGCAAGGGGAGAAGCTACGAGCAGTACTTC.